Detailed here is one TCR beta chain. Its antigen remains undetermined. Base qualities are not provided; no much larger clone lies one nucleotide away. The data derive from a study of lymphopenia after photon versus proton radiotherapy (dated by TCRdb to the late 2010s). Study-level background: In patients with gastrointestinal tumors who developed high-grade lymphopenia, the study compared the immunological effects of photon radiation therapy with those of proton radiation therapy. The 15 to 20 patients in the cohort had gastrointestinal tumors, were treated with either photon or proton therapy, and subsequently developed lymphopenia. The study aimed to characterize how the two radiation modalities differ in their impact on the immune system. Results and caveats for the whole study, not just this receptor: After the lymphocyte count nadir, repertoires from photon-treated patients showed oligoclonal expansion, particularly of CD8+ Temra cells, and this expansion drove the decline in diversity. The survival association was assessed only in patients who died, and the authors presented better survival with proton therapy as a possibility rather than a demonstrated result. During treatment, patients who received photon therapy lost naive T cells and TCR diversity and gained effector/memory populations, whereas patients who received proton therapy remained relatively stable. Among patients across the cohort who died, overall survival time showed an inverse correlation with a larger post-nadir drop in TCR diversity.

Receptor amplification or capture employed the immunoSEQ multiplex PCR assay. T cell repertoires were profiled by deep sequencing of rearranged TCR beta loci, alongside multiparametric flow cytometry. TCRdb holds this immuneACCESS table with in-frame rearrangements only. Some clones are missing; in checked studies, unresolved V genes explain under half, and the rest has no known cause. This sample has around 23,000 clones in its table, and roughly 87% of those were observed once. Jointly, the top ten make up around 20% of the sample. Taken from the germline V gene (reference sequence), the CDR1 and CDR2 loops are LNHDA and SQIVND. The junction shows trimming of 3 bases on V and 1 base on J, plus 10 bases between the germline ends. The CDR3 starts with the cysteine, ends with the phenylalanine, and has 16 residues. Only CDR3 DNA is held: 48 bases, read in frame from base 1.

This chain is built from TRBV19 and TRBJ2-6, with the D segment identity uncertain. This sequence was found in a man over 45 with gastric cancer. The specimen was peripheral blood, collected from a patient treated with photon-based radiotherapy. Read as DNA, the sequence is TGTGCCAGTAGTATGGTCGGTGTATCTGGGGCCAACGTCCTGACTTTC. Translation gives CASSMVGVSGANVLTF.